This entry describes one TCR beta chain. The antigen remains undetermined. This sample is drawn from a study of cytomegalovirus exposure and HLA in healthy donors. General study results and limits: Among CMV-associated TCR beta chains, most appeared HLA-restricted in a later analysis. Testing in vitro showed three CMV-associated chains specific for CMV antigens. Immune exposure information comprised only CMV serostatus.

Every donor was a healthy person donating bone marrow. PCR was performed using 60 Vbeta and 13 Jbeta primers. TCRdb keeps only in-frame clones here, not all; method: immunoSEQ multiplex PCR. The data contain approximately 100,000 clones, 65% to 80% of them seen just once; the ten biggest clones take up 2% to 3%. This clonotype was sampled from a female donor in good health and CMV-seronegative. Sequencing input: PBMCs.

CDR3 protein: CASSVSVSHYGYTF. The CDR3 region has the DNA TGTGCCAGCAGCGTAAGCGTCAGTCACTATGGCTACACCTTC. The chain combines TRBV9 with TRBJ1-2, with no clear D. V lost 1 base to trimming and J lost 3 bases, with 10 bases between them. The CDR3 sequence is 14 residues long. Germline V gene data show CDR1 as SGDLS and CDR2 as YYNGEE.